These T cell receptor beta chains were read from a single sample in a study of blood T cell repertoires in COVID-19. Sequencing used immunoSEQ multiplex PCR; TCRdb keeps in-frame clones, though not all of them. Of approximately 45,000 clones listed, about 88% are singletons. The specimen was peripheral blood. The receptors come from a human donor in a cohort sampled during active COVID-19. The CDR3 runs from the conserved cysteine through the conserved F or W. Each record gives: CDR3 protein, CDR3 length, J gene, V gene.

CASSVTDTSGNTIYF	15	TRBJ1-3	TRBV9
CASSHYEQGEGGYTF	15	TRBJ1-2	TRBV7-2
CASSLAAGGTYEQYF	15	TRBJ2-7	TRBV7-3
CASSVGGQADDNYGYTF	17	TRBJ1-2	TRBV9
CASSSQTRPGNTEAFF	16	TRBJ1-1	TRBV5-4
CASSPTTGENSPLHF	15	TRBJ1-6	TRBV18
CASSLRYSEPQHF	13	TRBJ1-5	TRBV7-2
CASSSSGNTQYF	12	TRBJ2-3	TRBV5-5
CASSLDRGDLGEQYF	15	TRBJ2-7	TRBV7-2
CASSLLAGQTYEQYF	15	TRBJ2-7	TRBV6-2/TRBV6-3
CASSGGDYGYTF	12	TRBJ1-2	TRBV12-3/TRBV12-4
CASRRVGEGPEAFF	14	TRBJ1-1	TRBV11-2
CAISPGQGAGNTEAFF	16	TRBJ1-1	TRBV10-3
CASSLEPGFNEQYF	14	TRBJ2-7	TRBV7-9
CASSLKAGDTDTQYF	15	TRBJ2-3	TRBV5-4
CASSRRTENTGELFF	15	TRBJ2-2	TRBV4-1
CASSQEGLAGAEQFF	15	TRBJ2-1	TRBV4-3
CASSQVGGLNYGYTF	15	TRBJ1-2	TRBV14
CASSPRTGANYGYTF	15	TRBJ1-2	TRBV18
CASSPPAGTNPRGTF	15	TRBJ1-1	TRBV18
CAWSGRRGSYEQYF	14	TRBJ2-7	TRBV30
CSVEQTANTEAFF	13	TRBJ1-1	TRBV29-1
CAWISDRGGIYGYTF	15	TRBJ1-2	TRBV30
CASSISAGEFYEQYF	15	TRBJ2-7	TRBV19
CASSQDRGGRPAKNIQYF	18	TRBJ2-4	TRBV4-1
CASSFWTGTNYGYTF	15	TRBJ1-2	TRBV19
CASGLRGTIYF	11	TRBJ1-3	TRBV12-5
CASSSGSLTPQHF	13	TRBJ1-5	TRBV2
CASSPTSGGASEQFF	15	TRBJ2-1	TRBV7-9
CASTKSREGGTQYF	14	TRBJ2-5	TRBV7-9
CAVKQGNQPQHF	12	TRBJ1-5	TRBV30
CASSYSTGGYTF	12	TRBJ1-2	TRBV6-5
CASSSTGLQHF	11	TRBJ1-5	TRBV6-2/TRBV6-3
CASSPGTSGGTGELFF	16	TRBJ2-2	TRBV5-4
CASSEDRGFGSYNSPLHF	18	TRBJ1-6	TRBV19
CASSVAGGTGELFF	14	TRBJ2-2	TRBV9
CASSQTIGGTGGRGRGSPLHF	21	TRBJ1-6	TRBV23-1
CAWSVARVVIGETQYF	16	TRBJ2-5	TRBV30
CASSEAAMNTEAFF	14	TRBJ1-1	TRBV10-2
CASSGFGQGAYEQYF	15	TRBJ2-7	TRBV19
CASSQDQGINQPQHF	15	TRBJ1-5	TRBV4-3
CASSLRAFGTDTQYF	15	TRBJ2-3	TRBV7-2
CASSSYRDRGYTF	13	TRBJ1-2	TRBV7-8
CASSVRTGNINEQFF	15	TRBJ2-1	TRBV7-3
CATSENTGTAAFF	13	TRBJ1-1	TRBV24-1
CASSEITGGGQPQHF	15	TRBJ1-5	TRBV10-2
CASSAGTVGLQSPLHF	16	TRBJ1-6	TRBV19
CASSPQGETQYF	12	TRBJ2-5	TRBV7-8
CASSLGSVGTEAFF	14	TRBJ1-1	TRBV5-1